The 2 T cell receptor beta chains below all came from one sample that was sequenced in a study of beta chain features in type 1 diabetes. Since all of the isolated RNA was reverse transcribed, expressed TCRB transcripts were what got sequenced. TCRdb's table, derived via immunoSEQ multiplex PCR, lists solely in-frame clones and lacks some. The sample has 200,000 to 300,000 clones, roughly 14% seen once. Sequencing was carried out using naive CD4+ T cells from blood. Receptors originate from a woman aged 40 to 50 in good health.

This clone was seen a handful of times. The V and J genes are TRBV29-1 and TRBJ2-1; TRBD2 matches at 15 bases. Germline-derived CDR1 and CDR2 are SQVTM and ANQGSEA. V lost 5 bases and J lost 9; bases outside the gene matches: 5. The CDR3 covers 14 residues. The CDR3 nucleotides are TGCAGCGTTCGGACTAGCGGGGGGGCCCCTGAGCAGTTCTTC. Its protein product is CSVRTSGGAPEQFF.

V gene TRBV5-1 combines with J gene TRBJ1-5; D possibly corresponds to TRBD1 (5 bases). From germline, CDR1 is SGHRS and CDR2 YFSETQ. The V end was cut by 4 bases, the J end by 6 bases, with 14 bases between. CDR3 size: 14 residues. The CDR3 DNA follows: TGCGCCAGCAGCCCGGGAGAGGGGACTCAGCCCCAGCATTTT. This gives the protein CASSPGEGTQPQHF.